A selection of T cell receptor beta chains follows, all from one sample in a study of lymphopenia after photon versus proton radiotherapy. Generated by immunoSEQ multiplex PCR, the TCRdb table keeps only in-frame clones and is missing some. This table holds 67,000 or so clones, around 86% found once. This material consisted of peripheral blood, taken from a patient treated with proton-based radiotherapy. The source is an older man with esophageal cancer. Both conserved end residues are part of each CDR3. D genes are given only for firm matches. Clone size is stated in some rows and not others, as once, few, many or a class when expanded.

size	V	J	D	CDR3	DNA
NA	TRBV7-8	TRBJ2-6	NA	CASSFASSGANVLTF	TGTGCCAGCAGCTTCGCCAGCTCTGGGGCCAACGTCCTGACTTTC
once	TRBV15	TRBJ1-2	NA	CATSRDLGAGYGYTF	TGTGCCACCAGCAGAGATTTGGGGGCAGGCTATGGCTACACCTTC
NA	TRBV14	TRBJ2-1	TRBD2	CASSQDSGLAGHNEQFF	TGTGCCAGCAGCCAAGATTCAGGACTAGCGGGGCACAATGAGCAGTTCTTC
medium-sized	TRBV7-9	TRBJ1-2	NA	CASSSDSYGYTF	TGTGCCAGCAGCTCGGACAGCTATGGCTACACCTTC
NA	TRBV7-9	TRBJ1-6	NA	CASSLASTDSPLHF	TGTGCCAGCAGCTTAGCGTCTACGGATTCACCCCTCCACTTT
few	TRBV5-1	TRBJ1-1	NA	CASSTGTLNTEAFF	TGCGCCAGCAGCACCGGGACACTGAACACTGAAGCTTTCTTT
NA	TRBV7-9	TRBJ1-2	NA	CASSNPVIIGYTF	TGTGCCAGCAGCAACCCGGTCATTATAGGCTACACCTTC
NA	TRBV5-1	TRBJ1-2	NA	CASSLFFGQLGSGYTF	TGCGCCAGCAGCTTGTTCTTTGGACAGCTGGGGAGCGGCTACACCTTC
once	TRBV7-9	TRBJ1-1	NA	CASSFLNIPNTEAFF	TGTGCCAGCAGCTTCCTCAACATCCCGAACACTGAAGCTTTCTTT
NA	TRBV7-2	TRBJ2-1	TRBD2	CASSSSGGNEQFF	TGTGCCAGCAGCAGTAGCGGGGGGAATGAGCAGTTCTTC
few	TRBV13	TRBJ2-1	TRBD2	CASSLLVTGGGYEQFF	TGTGCCAGCAGCTTACTAGTAACGGGGGGAGGATATGAGCAGTTCTTC
NA	TRBV18	TRBJ2-7	NA	CASSAGFGDEQYF	TGTGCCAGCTCAGCAGGGTTCGGTGACGAGCAGTACTTC
once	TRBV2	TRBJ1-3	TRBD1	CASSVRQGAFGNTIYF	TGTGCCAGCAGTGTCCGACAGGGGGCGTTTGGAAACACCATATATTTT
NA	TRBV10-3	TRBJ1-5	NA	CAISNPRGGIGNQPQHF	TGTGCCATCAGTAACCCTCGGGGGGGGATTGGCAATCAGCCCCAGCATTTT
NA	TRBV21-1	TRBJ2-3	NA	CASSKLAGGPDTQYF	TGTGCCAGCAGCAAACTAGCGGGAGGGCCAGATACGCAGTATTTT
NA	TRBV5-1	TRBJ2-7	TRBD1	CASSGQGSYEQYF	TGCGCCAGCAGTGGACAGGGATCCTACGAGCAGTACTTC
NA	TRBV6-1	TRBJ2-7	TRBD2	CASSASGSNEQYF	TGTGCCAGCAGCGCTAGCGGGAGTAACGAGCAGTACTTC
NA	TRBV27	TRBJ2-7	NA	CASSSGSSYEQYF	TGTGCCAGCAGTTCCGGATCCTCCTACGAGCAGTACTTC
NA	TRBV30	TRBJ2-3	NA	CAWSRGIKTDTQYF	TGTGCCTGGAGCCGGGGGATAAAGACAGATACGCAGTATTTT
NA	TRBV30	TRBJ2-7	TRBD2	CAWSPGTTRRGQYF	TGTGCCTGGAGTCCAGGGACTACCCGGCGGGGGCAGTACTTC
NA	TRBV5-1	TRBJ2-1	TRBD2	CASSLRLAGGISTYNEQFF	TGCGCCAGCAGCTTGAGGCTAGCGGGGGGCATCTCTACCTACAATGAGCAGTTCTTC
once	TRBV10-1	TRBJ1-1	NA	CASSDYPSRGQGIAEAFF	TGCGCCAGCAGTGATTACCCTTCGCGGGGCCAGGGGATCGCTGAAGCTTTCTTT
NA	TRBV15	TRBJ2-7	TRBD1	CATSSRDRGSEQYF	TGTGCCACCAGCAGCCGGGACAGGGGGAGTGAGCAGTACTTC
NA	TRBV7-6	TRBJ2-5	NA	CASSLVTETQYF	TGTGCCAGCAGCTTAGTCACCGAGACCCAGTACTTC
once	TRBV5-1	TRBJ2-1	NA	CASSLDGRTAYNEQFF	TGCGCCAGCAGCTTGGATGGGCGGACCGCCTACAATGAGCAGTTCTTC
NA	TRBV20-1	TRBJ2-5	NA	CSASGRETQYF	TGCAGTGCTAGTGGTCGAGAGACCCAGTACTTC
NA	TRBV18	TRBJ1-3	NA	CASSPQGSYTIYF	TGTGCCAGCTCACCACAGGGATCCTACACCATATATTTT
few	TRBV19	TRBJ2-6	NA	CASSYFRAGANVLTF	TGTGCCAGTAGTTATTTCCGTGCTGGGGCCAACGTCCTGACTTTC
NA	TRBV11-2	TRBJ1-1	NA	CASSFEGNTEAFF	TGTGCCAGCAGCTTTGAGGGGAACACTGAAGCTTTCTTT
NA	TRBV10-2	TRBJ2-1	NA	CASSRPGAGSYNEQFF	TGCGCCAGCAGTCGCCCCGGTGCCGGGAGCTACAATGAGCAGTTCTTC
NA	TRBV5-6	TRBJ2-3	NA	CASSLGGSSGTDTQYF	TGTGCCAGCAGCTTGGGAGGGTCCTCTGGCACAGATACGCAGTATTTT
NA	TRBV2	TRBJ2-2	TRBD2	CASSEVAGGTGELFF	TGTGCCAGCAGTGAGGTAGCGGGAGGCACCGGGGAGCTGTTTTTT
few	TRBV19	TRBJ1-5	TRBD1	CASSNTGTGVGNQPQHF	TGTGCCAGTAGCAACACCGGGACAGGGGTTGGCAATCAGCCCCAGCATTTT
NA	TRBV4-1	TRBJ2-1	TRBD2	CASSQGLAGRGQFF	TGCGCCAGCAGCCAAGGTCTAGCGGGACGGGGGCAGTTCTTC
NA	TRBV2	TRBJ2-3	NA	CASSVTLTPPADTQYF	TGTGCCAGCAGTGTAACCCTCACCCCCCCGGCAGATACGCAGTATTTT
NA	TRBV19	TRBJ1-6	NA	CASSHKDSPLHF	TGTGCCAGTAGTCACAAGGATTCACCCCTCCACTTT
NA	TRBV10-3	TRBJ2-3	NA	CAIRNLTDTQYF	TGTGCCATCAGAAACCTTACAGATACGCAGTATTTT
NA	TRBV25-1	TRBJ2-7	TRBD1	CASSRGGTGGYEQYF	TGTGCCAGCAGTCGCGGGGGGACAGGGGGCTACGAGCAGTACTTC
NA	TRBV19	TRBJ1-6	NA	CASTGTFYSKSYNSPLHF	TGTGCCAGTACCGGGACTTTCTACAGTAAATCCTATAATTCACCCCTCCACTTT
NA	TRBV9	TRBJ2-5	TRBD2	CASSVALAGSQETQYF	TGTGCCAGCAGCGTAGCGCTAGCGGGGTCTCAAGAGACCCAGTACTTC
NA	TRBV19	TRBJ2-2	TRBD2	CATLGPGLAGWAGELFF	TGTGCCACCCTAGGTCCGGGACTAGCAGGTTGGGCCGGGGAGCTGTTTTTT
NA	TRBV19	TRBJ1-5	NA	CASSIRGGQVRPQHF	TGTGCCAGTAGTATAAGGGGGGGGCAGGTACGGCCCCAGCATTTT
NA	TRBV9	TRBJ2-5	NA	CASSVAETQYF	TGTGCCAGCAGTGTGGCGGAGACCCAGTACTTC
NA	TRBV7-3	TRBJ2-3	TRBD1	CASSSDRAGDTQYF	TGTGCCAGCAGCTCGGACAGGGCGGGTGATACGCAGTATTTT
once	TRBV19	TRBJ1-5	TRBD1	CASNWSGGRTGWPQHF	TGTGCCAGCAATTGGTCAGGGGGACGCACCGGGTGGCCCCAGCATTTT
NA	TRBV29-1	TRBJ2-3	TRBD2	CSVRLAGLTDTQYF	TGCAGCGTACGACTAGCGGGGTTGACAGATACGCAGTATTTT
NA	TRBV5-1	TRBJ1-1	NA	CASSYSSTNTEAFF	TGCGCCAGCAGCTACTCCAGTACGAACACTGAAGCTTTCTTT
once	TRBV19	TRBJ1-1	TRBD1	CASSPQTGTNTEAFF	TGTGCCAGTAGTCCCCAGACAGGGACGAACACTGAAGCTTTCTTT
once	TRBV9	TRBJ2-7	NA	CASSVDPAKSYEQYF	TGTGCCAGCAGCGTAGATCCCGCGAAATCCTACGAGCAGTACTTC
NA	TRBV6-5	TRBJ2-7	TRBD1	CASSIHRGREQYF	TGTGCCAGCAGTATACACAGGGGGCGGGAGCAGTACTTC
NA	TRBV6-5	TRBJ1-3	NA	CASRWTVTGNTIYF	TGTGCCAGCAGGTGGACCGTTACTGGAAACACCATATATTTT
NA	TRBV21-1	TRBJ2-2	NA	CASSRDNQGTGELFF	TGTGCCAGCAGCCGGGACAACCAAGGCACCGGGGAGCTGTTTTTT
NA	TRBV7-6	TRBJ1-4	TRBD1	CASSSGGQGAEKLFF	TGTGCCAGCAGCTCAGGGGGACAGGGGGCTGAAAAACTGTTTTTT